This T cell receptor (beta chain) was captured by sequencing in a study of OX40 agonist ivuxolimab in advanced cancers. It was autoimmune disease history or systemic immunosuppression that excluded patients. V was cut by 5 bases and J by 1 base, with 8 bases left in between. The V gene's germline CDR1 is MNHEY and CDR2 SVGAGI. The CDR3 totals 13 residues. The method was immunoSEQ multiplex PCR; TCRdb's version includes in-frame clones alone and lacks a portion of them. The sample yields fewer than 65,000 clones, approximately 91% seen once. The rearrangement links TRBV6-5 to TRBJ2-5; D ambiguous. The TCR comes from an adult with an advanced solid tumor such as melanoma, head and neck, liver or kidney cancer. The source material was CD4+ or CD8+ T cells sorted from blood, sampled in a trial of the OX40 agonist ivuxolimab. The CDR3 spells CASSPWTQETQYF. The CDR3, as DNA: TGTGCCAGCAGTCCCTGGACCCAAGAGACCCAGTACTTC.